Below are 10 T cell receptor beta chains sequenced from a single sample in a study of blood T cell repertoires in COVID-19. This table comes from immunoSEQ multiplex PCR, and its TCRdb copy is limited to in-frame clones, with some not included. Of about 290,000 clones detected, around 90% appear once; the ten largest clones hold 1.5% to 2%. The sequenced sample was PBMCs or T cells enriched from blood (not recorded which). The receptors were sampled from a woman aged 40 to 55 who had recovered from COVID-19.

The rearrangement links TRBV28 to TRBJ2-7; 8 bases match TRBD1. Germline V lookup: CDR1 MDHEN, CDR2 SYDVKM. The CDR3 has 13 amino acids. Trimming took 6 bases from V and 3 from J; bases not matched to a gene: 4. CDR3: CASSLGQGYEQYF. The CDR3 DNA reads TGTGCCAGCAGCCTCGGACAGGGCTACGAGCAGTACTTC. The variable domain in full, with the rest retrieved from reference TRBV28 and TRBJ2-7, is DVKVTQSSRYLVKRTGEKVFLECVQDMDHENMFWYRQDPGLGLRLIYFSYDVKMKEKGDIPEGYSVSREKKERFSLILESASTNQTSMYLCASSLGQGYEQYFGPGTRLTVT.

This clone was picked up one time. The chain couples TRBV19 to TRBJ1-4, with 7 bases lining up with TRBD1. The CDR3 consists of 15 residues. Germline assignment: CDR1 LNHDA and CDR2 SQIVND (reference sequence). V lost 6 bases to trimming and J lost 4 bases; unmatched junction nucleotides: 8. The CDR3 spells CASSSDREINEKLFF. In DNA, the CDR3 is TGTGCCAGTAGCTCCGACAGGGAAATTAATGAAAAACTGTTTTTT. Full variable domain (missing parts from reference TRBV19 and TRBJ1-4): DGGITQSPKYLFRKEGQNVTLSCEQNLNHDAMYWYRQDPGQGLRLIYYSQIVNDFQKGDIAEGYSVSREKKESFPLTVTSAQKNPTAFYLCASSSDREINEKLFFGSGTQLSVL.

V gene TRBV11-2 combines with J gene TRBJ2-3; D is unclear. Deletions cut 4 bases from V and 3 bases from J, with 5 bases between. The CDR3 is 12 amino acids. Germline CDR1 and CDR2: SGHAT and FQNNGV. The CDR3: CASSSTTDTQYF. The CDR3 nucleotides are TGTGCCAGCAGCTCGACAACAGATACGCAGTATTTT.

With regard to this clone: Germline is not matched at one junction end, which may reflect a read error. The chain combines TRBV4-3 with TRBJ1-4, with TRBD1 matching 7 bases. Germline-derived CDR1 and CDR2 are LGHNA and YSLEER. The CDR3 length is 15 residues. CDR3 region: CASSPRQGPNEKLFF. CDR3 sequence (DNA): TGCGCCAGCAGCCCCCGACAGGGCCCTAACGAAAAACTGTTTTTT.

The chain links TRBV3-1 (or the pseudogene TRBV3-2) to TRBJ1-4; D unresolved. In germline, CDR1 is LGHDT, CDR2 YNNKEL (reference sequence). CDR3 length: 16 residues. V dropped 5 bases and J dropped 3 bases, with 16 bases sitting between them. CDR3 protein: CASSKRGSAANEKLFF. DNA of the CDR3: TGTGCCAGCAGCAAGCGAGGGAGCGCGGCTAATGAAAAACTGTTTTTT.

This clone has just one count. This chain links TRBV30 with TRBJ2-5, with D possibly being TRBD1 (5 bases). The CDR3 has 15 amino acids. Trimming took 2 bases from V and 1 from J, leaving 14 bases between them. Germline-derived CDR1 and CDR2 are GTSNPN and SVGIG (reference sequence). In DNA, the CDR3 is TGTGCCTGGAGTTATTGGGGCCCAATCCAAGAGACCCAGTACTTC. As protein: CAWSYWGPIQETQYF.

The sample holds a few counts of this clone. The chain uses TRBV5-3 and TRBJ2-2; D unclear. TRBV5-3 is noted as an ORF with a role that remains uncertain. The CDR3 is made up of 16 amino acids. The V gene lost 0 bases and the J gene lost 1 base, with 10 bases spanning the gap. The CDR3 region has the DNA TGTGCCAGAAGCTTGGTTCGTCACAGGAACACCGGGGAGCTGTTTTTT. It encodes CARSLVRHRNTGELFF.

The chain employs TRBV7-2 and TRBJ2-3, with TRBD2 identical over 9 bases. V lost 3 bases, J lost 10 bases, and 14 bases stayed unmatched. The germline V gene has CDR1 SGHTA and CDR2 FQGNSA. This CDR3 has 16 amino acids. The CDR3 sequence is CASSFSLAGSLRAQYF. For the CDR3, the DNA is TGTGCCAGCAGCTTTTCCCTAGCGGGGTCGCTGCGGGCGCAGTATTTT.

This clone turned up a few times. The chain carries TRBV9 and TRBJ1-2; weak D call: TRBD1 (6 bases). Germline loops: CDR1 SGDLS, CDR2 YYNGEE. V was clipped by 0 bases and J by 7 bases, with 13 bases between them. The CDR3 contains 14 residues. CDR3 amino acids: CASSVGRGAGGYTF. The CDR3, as DNA: TGTGCCAGCAGCGTAGGTCGGGGGGCGGGTGGCTACACCTTC.

This chain uses TRBV30 with TRBJ2-3; tentatively, D is TRBD1 (6 bases). Germline values: CDR1 GTSNPN, CDR2 SVGIG (reference sequence). This CDR3 spans 14 amino acids. The V gene lost 4 bases and the J gene lost 1 base, with 12 bases spanning the gap. CDR3 DNA: TGTGCCTGGATGACAGGAATTCGCACAGATACGCAGTATTTT. Translation: CAWMTGIRTDTQYF.